These 23 T cell receptor beta chains share one sample of origin, sequenced in a study of cytomegalovirus exposure and HLA in healthy donors. The PCR was carried out with 60 Vbeta primers and 13 Jbeta primers. Some clones are missing from TCRdb's copy, which holds only in-frame ones; the method was immunoSEQ multiplex PCR. The sample holds 100,000 to 150,000 clones, roughly 80% seen once. The sample taken for sequencing was PBMCs. Source of these receptors: a boy aged 5-17 years in good health and CMV-seronegative.

This chain uses TRBV4-1 with TRBJ2-1; 8 bases line up with TRBD2. CDR3 size: 16 residues. CDR1 is MGHRA, CDR2 YSYEKL, per germline. Germline trimming cut 0 bases from V and 6 bases from J; bases unmatched to any gene: 7. CDR3 amino acids: CASSQERLAGVNEQFF. The CDR3 nucleotides read TGCGCCAGCAGCCAAGAGCGCCTAGCGGGCGTCAATGAGCAGTTCTTC.

This chain uses TRBV5-1 with TRBJ1-1, with D perhaps TRBD1 (5 bases). Trimming shortened V by 3 bases and J by 2 bases, and 17 bases separated the two germline ends. This CDR3 has 16 residues. The V gene's germline CDR1 is SGHRS and CDR2 YFSETQ. The CDR3 DNA follows: TGCGCCAGCAGCTGGCATCAGGGAAACGTCAACACTGAAGCTTTCTTT. Protein product: CASSWHQGNVNTEAFF.

This chain uses TRBV19 with TRBJ1-5, with D perhaps TRBD1 (5 bases). This CDR3 has 15 amino acids. CDR1 and CDR2 (germline): LNHDA, SQIVND (reference sequence). The ends were cut back, 10 bases at V and 0 bases at J, with 16 bases in the middle. CDR3 region: CATRQIPNSNQPQHF. The CDR3 region has the DNA TGTGCCACGCGACAGATTCCAAATAGCAATCAGCCCCAGCATTTT.

This clone was observed a single time. The rearrangement joins TRBV2 to TRBJ2-1; 7 bases are shared with TRBD2. The CDR3 is 13 residues long. Trimming removed 7 bases from V and 5 bases from J; junction bases left unmatched: 5. Germline CDR1 and CDR2: SNHLY and FYNNEI. CDR3 residues: CASIRDYNNEQFF. CDR3 nucleotide sequence: TGTGCCAGCATCCGGGACTATAACAATGAGCAGTTCTTC.

The genes are TRBV7-2 and TRBJ2-5; the D is unclear. The germline V gene has CDR1 SGHTA and CDR2 FQGNSA. V was pared by 5 bases and J by 5 bases, with 15 bases between. The CDR3 has 14 residues. CDR3 DNA: TGTGCCAGCAGCCCTAACCAGGTTGTGGAGACCCAGTACTTC. Protein sequence: CASSPNQVVETQYF.

DNA of the CDR3: TGTGCCAGCACCGCCGACAGGGACCGGCGGAGAGGACACACTGAAGCTTTCTTT. Translation: CASTADRDRRRGHTEAFF. The chain has TRBV21-1 and TRBJ1-1; TRBD1 was called by the table and not checked on the DNA. TRBV21-1 is tagged as a pseudogene. This CDR3 has 18 residues.

V gene TRBV2 combines with J gene TRBJ2-2, with D possibly matching TRBD1 (6 bases). The CDR3 is 15 residues long. The germline CDR1 and CDR2 sequences are SNHLY and FYNNEI. The germline V and J ends were trimmed by 2 bases and 5 bases, with 12 bases remaining between them. Written as DNA, the CDR3 is TGTGCCAGCAGTGAAAGGGCCGGACAGACCGGGGAGCTGTTTTTT. Translation gives CASSERAGQTGELFF.

As to this clone: Other DNA sequences within the sample encode an identical CDR3. The rearrangement links TRBV7-9 to TRBJ1-5; no clear D gene. V was trimmed by 0 bases and J by 2 bases, leaving 5 bases between them. Germline lookup yields CDR1 SEHNR and CDR2 FQNEAQ (reference sequence). The CDR3 has 14 amino acids. This chain's CDR3 is CASSLAAGNQPQHF. The CDR3, as DNA: TGTGCCAGCAGCTTAGCGGCAGGCAATCAGCCCCAGCATTTT.

The CDR3 nucleotides read TGTGCCAGCAGCTTAGGGACAGGGGGTTTTTACGAGCAGTACTTC. Residues: CASSLGTGGFYEQYF. This chain connects TRBV7-6 to TRBJ2-5; 10 bases are a match to TRBD1. The DNA end is a closer match to TRBJ2-7, so the J assignment may be wrong. CDR1 and CDR2 from the germline V gene are SGHVS and FNYEAQ. The CDR3 extends over 15 amino acids.

The chain combines TRBV4-2 with TRBJ2-1; 9 bases are a match to TRBD2. CDR1 LGHNA and CDR2 YNFKEQ come from the germline V gene. V was pared by 0 bases and J by 2 bases, with 2 bases of the junction left unmatched. The CDR3 has 16 amino acids. The DNA for the CDR3 is TGTGCCAGCAGCCAAGATGTAGCGGGAGCCTACAATGAGCAGTTCTTC. Its translation is CASSQDVAGAYNEQFF.

This chain connects TRBV2 to TRBJ1-5; 8 bases are shared with TRBD1. The V and J ends lost 3 bases and 7 bases, in that order; junction bases with no gene match: 11. This CDR3 spans 16 amino acids. Germline V gene lookup returns CDR1 SNHLY and CDR2 FYNNEI. For the CDR3, the DNA is TGTGCCAGCAGTGAGTGGCGGACAGGGAGAAGCCAGCCCCAGCATTTT. Protein: CASSEWRTGRSQPQHF.

This clone occurred a few times. The chain combines TRBV5-5 with TRBJ2-7, with D possibly TRBD1 on 5 matching bases. V dropped 2 bases and J dropped 2 bases, with 8 bases sitting between them. The CDR3 is 13 residues long. Germline CDR1 SGHKS, CDR2 YYEKEE (reference sequence). The CDR3 sequence is CASSFYRTYEQYF. CDR3 nucleotides: TGTGCCAGCAGCTTTTACAGGACCTACGAGCAGTACTTC.

The chain recombines TRBV10-3 with TRBJ2-2; possibly TRBD2 for D (5 bases). The length of the CDR3 is 14 residues. The ends were cut back, 3 bases at V and 1 base at J, with 6 bases in the middle. Germline assignment: CDR1 ENHRY and CDR2 SYGVKD. The CDR3 spells CAISELGNTGELFF. In nucleotides, the CDR3 is TGTGCCATCAGTGAACTAGGGAACACCGGGGAGCTGTTTTTT.

The V and J genes are TRBV10-1 and TRBJ2-5, with TRBD1 matching over 8 bases. CDR1 is WNHNN and CDR2 is SYGVQD in the germline V gene (reference sequence). V shed 8 bases, J shed 0 bases, and the junction held 11 bases outside the gene matches. The CDR3 length is 16 residues. The CDR3 region has the DNA TGCGCCAGCCTACGCTCGAGGACAGGGCACCAAGAGACCCAGTACTTC. Its translation: CASLRSRTGHQETQYF.

This chain uses TRBV14 with TRBJ2-2; a weak D match, TRBD2 (6 bases). Germline values: CDR1 SGHDN, CDR2 FVKESK. The CDR3 is 15 residues long. V shed 0 bases and J shed 5 bases, with 10 bases lying between them. CDR3 nucleotide sequence: TGTGCCAGCAGCCAAGAGGGGGGATTGACCGGGGAGCTGTTTTTT. Translating gives CASSQEGGLTGELFF.

The chain uses TRBV30 and TRBJ2-1; 10 nucleotides line up with TRBD2. The CDR3 is 16 residues long. Germline-derived CDR1 and CDR2 are GTSNPN and SVGIG (reference sequence). Germline trimming cut 1 base from V and 6 bases from J; bases unmatched to any gene: 9. The CDR3 region has the DNA TGTGCCTGGAGTGAAAGCGGGAGGGCCCGCCTCAATGAGCAGTTCTTC. This codes for CAWSESGRARLNEQFF.

This clone was observed a single time. The gene calls are TRBV27 and TRBJ1-1; no firm D call. There are 14 residues in the CDR3. Trimming took off 3 bases at V and 1 base at J, with 9 bases between the two ends. The germline CDR1 and CDR2 sequences are MNHEY and SMNVEV (reference sequence). CDR3 region: CASSFSGGNTEAFF. Here the CDR3 DNA reads TGTGCCAGCAGTTTCTCTGGCGGGAACACTGAAGCTTTCTTT.

This clone was seen a single time. The CDR3 is CAWSEDYNYGYTF. The CDR3 bases are TGTGCCTGGAGTGAAGACTATAACTATGGCTACACCTTC. This chain links TRBV30 with TRBJ1-2; D unclear. The V and J ends lost 1 base and 1 base respectively, with 7 bases between them. CDR1 GTSNPN and CDR2 SVGIG come from the germline V gene (reference sequence). This CDR3 is 13 amino acids long.

The chain recombines TRBV6-5 with TRBJ2-1; 10 nucleotides match TRBD1. The CDR3 has 14 amino acids. Germline CDR1 is MNHEY and CDR2 is SVGAGI. V shed 7 bases, J shed 8 bases, and the junction held 8 bases outside the gene matches. CDR3 in amino acids: CASTTGTGVDEQFF. CDR3 bases: TGTGCCAGCACTACCGGGACAGGGGTGGATGAGCAGTTCTTC.

This clone was observed a handful of times. This chain connects TRBV5-4 to TRBJ1-2, with D tentatively TRBD1 (6 bases). The length of the CDR3 is 14 residues. V was trimmed by 1 base and J by 3 bases, leaving 10 bases between them. Germline CDR1 and CDR2: SGHNT and YYREEE (reference sequence). Here the CDR3 DNA reads TGTGCCAGCAGCTTGCCGGACAGCTACTATGGCTACACCTTC. Its translation: CASSLPDSYYGYTF.

This chain joins TRBV6-6 and TRBJ1-4; 10 nucleotides align to TRBD1. V gave up 7 bases and J gave up 8 bases; unmatched junction bases: 7. CDR3 length: 14 residues. CDR1 MNHNY and CDR2 SVGAGI come from the germline V gene (reference sequence). CDR3 sequence (DNA): TGTGCCAGCACCTCACGACAGGGGGCAGAAAAACTGTTTTTT. This sequence encodes CASTSRQGAEKLFF.

The chain couples TRBV29-1 to TRBJ2-1, with 8 nucleotides matching TRBD1. This CDR3 spans 14 amino acids. The germline CDR1 and CDR2 sequences are SQVTM and ANQGSEA. With 7 bases clipped from V and 0 bases from J, the junction kept 5 bases outside the gene matches. CDR3 sequence: CSAQGQDSYNEQFF. The DNA for the CDR3 is TGCAGCGCCCAGGGACAGGACTCCTACAATGAGCAGTTCTTC.

The rearrangement links TRBV7-9 to TRBJ2-5; weak D call: TRBD2 (6 bases). The CDR3 contains 17 residues. V was cut by 1 base and J by 5 bases, with 20 bases left in between. Germline assignment: CDR1 SEHNR and CDR2 FQNEAQ (reference sequence). The CDR3 DNA follows: TGTGCCAGCAGCTTAGACGGGGCTAGCGTCTCACGGGAGACCCAGTACTTC. Protein sequence: CASSLDGASVSRETQYF.